The present entry profiles one TCR beta chain with its context. Under the authors' procedure: Cell counts per sample came from amplifying reference gene primers. Generated by immunoSEQ multiplex PCR, the TCRdb table keeps only in-frame clones and is missing some. V, J and clone size were drawn from that table, and D and trimming were deduced from the DNA. The data show 150,000 or so clones, 80% to 90% seen once. The entry originates in a study of blood T cell repertoires in COVID-19. In the study overall: Sources were T cells, B-cell-depleted T cells, or PBMCs; the material itself was cDNA or gDNA.

This TCR came from a middle-aged woman with acute or convalescent COVID-19. The source material was peripheral blood.

CDR3 DNA: TGTGCCAGCAGTGAAGGAGAAGGGGGCTTACAGCCCCAGCATTTT. It yields the protein CASSEGEGGLQPQHF. The V gene is TRBV6-1, the J gene TRBJ1-5, with 7 positions matching TRBD1. V lost 1 base, J lost 7 bases, and 7 bases stayed unmatched. This CDR3 region has 15 residues. Germline CDR1 and CDR2: MNHNS and SASEGT.